This T cell receptor (beta chain) appears in the sequencing data of a study of CD8 T cells in ankylosing spondylitis. Study results and limitations: Apparently characteristic of ankylosing spondylitis blood was a TCR beta motif (under ten highly homologous variants). CD8+ disease-linked clones were present at relatively low frequencies in blood.

On this clonotype: Its antigen is not known.

The V and J ends lost 8 bases and 1 base respectively, with 8 bases between them. The germline gives CDR1 ENHRY, CDR2 SYGVKD. There are 12 residues in the CDR3. TCRdb re-derived calls from the 5' RACE reads in MiXCR, one entry per CDR3 protein. The repertoire holds 750,000 to 850,000 distinct CDR3 sequences, with 12% as singletons. The sample comprised blood, either unsorted or a sorted T cell fraction (not recorded which). This TCR was sampled from a male donor with ankylosing spondylitis. The genes are TRBV10-3 and TRBJ1-1; D is undetermined. CDR3 sequence reads: CAIREPNTEAFF. As DNA, the CDR3 is TGTGCCATCCGGGAGCCGAACACTGAAGCTTTCTTT.